The rows below give T cell receptor beta chains drawn from one sample of a study of cytomegalovirus exposure and HLA in healthy donors. TCRdb keeps only in-frame clones here, not all; method: immunoSEQ multiplex PCR. The sample has 120,000 to 150,000 clones; approximately 83% are singletons. Sequencing used PBMCs. The receptors here all came from a male donor in good health and CMV-seronegative. The CDR3 runs from the conserved cysteine through the conserved F or W. D genes are given only for firm matches. Clone size is stated in some rows and not others, as once, few, many or a class when expanded.

CDR3nt,CDR3aa,d_gene,v_gene,j_gene,abundance
TGTGCCAGCAGCCAAGGACTAGCGAGCTACAATGAGCAGTTCTTC,CASSQGLASYNEQFF,TRBD2,TRBV4-2,TRBJ2-1,NA
TGTGCCAGCAGTTACTCGGGCGTCATGAACACTGAAGCTTTCTTT,CASSYSGVMNTEAFF,NA,TRBV6-5,TRBJ1-1,once
TGTGCCAGCAGTATAGGACAGGGGACACCTCCTTCTGGAAACACCATATATTTT,CASSIGQGTPPSGNTIYF,TRBD1,TRBV28,TRBJ1-3,NA
TGTGCCAGCAGTCGGACTAGCGGGTCCTACAATGAGCAGTTCTTC,CASSRTSGSYNEQFF,TRBD2,TRBV27,TRBJ2-1,NA
TGCGCCAGCAGCCAAGAGAGGGCGAACACCGGGGAGCTGTTTTTT,CASSQERANTGELFF,NA,TRBV4-3,TRBJ2-2,NA
TGTGCCAGCAATTCACAGGGGATGGAGACCCAGTACTTC,CASNSQGMETQYF,TRBD1,TRBV2,TRBJ2-5,NA
TGTGCCAGCAGTTCGATTAGCGGGACGCAAGAGACCCAGTACTTC,CASSSISGTQETQYF,TRBD2,TRBV27,TRBJ2-5,NA
TGTGCCAGCAGTGCGGGACTAGCGCCGGGGAACAATGAGCAGTTCTTC,CASSAGLAPGNNEQFF,TRBD2,TRBV28,TRBJ2-1,few
TGCGCCAGCAGCTTGGAGCTAGGGTCACGGGGGGAGCAGTTCTTC,CASSLELGSRGEQFF,NA,TRBV5-1,TRBJ2-1,NA
TGTGCCAGCAGCTTAGGATTGGGGGGCCAAGAGACCCAGTACTTC,CASSLGLGGQETQYF,NA,TRBV13,TRBJ2-5,NA
TGTGCCAGCAGCTCCAGGGGGCACGGGGAGCTGTTTTTT,CASSSRGHGELFF,TRBD1,TRBV7-2,TRBJ2-2,few
TGTGCCAGCAGCTTAGGACCTACTAGCGGGAAGGGCAATGAGCAGTTCTTC,CASSLGPTSGKGNEQFF,TRBD2,TRBV7-9,TRBJ2-1,NA
TGTGCCAGCGCAGACAGGCCCCGGCATTCACCCCTCCACTTT,CASADRPRHSPLHF,NA,TRBV6-4,TRBJ1-6,NA